This TCR beta chain was recorded in a study of cytomegalovirus exposure and HLA in healthy donors. At the level of the study: There were some 400 genotyped donors. Of these, 81% fell in the genetic ancestry cluster associated with self-reported Caucasian donors.

Concerning this clone: Its specificity is unknown.

The PCR employed 60 Vbeta primers together with 13 Jbeta primers. Using immunoSEQ multiplex PCR, the repertoire was profiled, and TCRdb retains in-frame clones only, with some absent. The table has about 100,000 clones, 79% seen once. V was cut by 1 base and J by 0 bases, with 7 bases left in between. Per germline, CDR1 MNHNS and CDR2 SASEGT. CDR3 length equals 15 residues. Study-wide points: Associated with cytomegalovirus, according to the listing, were about 160 TCR beta chains. Diagnosis of cytomegalovirus status made by the classifier reportedly showed high specificity and sensitivity.

Sequencing was carried out using PBMCs. This TCR was sampled from a female donor in good health and CMV-seropositive. This sequence joins TRBV6-1 and TRBJ1-5; D gene ambiguous. As DNA, the CDR3 is TGTGCCAGCAGTGAAGGGGCAGCTAGCAATCAGCCCCAGCATTTT. Its protein is CASSEGAASNQPQHF.